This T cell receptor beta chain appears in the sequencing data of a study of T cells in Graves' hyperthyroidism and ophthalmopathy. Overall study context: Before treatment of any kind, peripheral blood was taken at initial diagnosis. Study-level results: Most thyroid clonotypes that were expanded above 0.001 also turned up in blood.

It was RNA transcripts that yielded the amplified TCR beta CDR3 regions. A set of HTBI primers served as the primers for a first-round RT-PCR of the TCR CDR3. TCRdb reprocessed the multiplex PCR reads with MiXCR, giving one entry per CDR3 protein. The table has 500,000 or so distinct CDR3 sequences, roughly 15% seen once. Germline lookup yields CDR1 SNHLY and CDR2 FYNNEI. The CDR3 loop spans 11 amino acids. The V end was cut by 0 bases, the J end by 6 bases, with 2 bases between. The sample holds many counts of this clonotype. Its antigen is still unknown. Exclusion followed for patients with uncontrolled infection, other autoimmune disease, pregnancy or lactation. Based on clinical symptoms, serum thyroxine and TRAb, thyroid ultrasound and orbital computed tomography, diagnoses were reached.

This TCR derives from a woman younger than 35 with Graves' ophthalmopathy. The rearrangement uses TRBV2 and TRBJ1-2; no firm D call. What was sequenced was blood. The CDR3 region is CASSEANGYTF. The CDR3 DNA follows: TGTGCCAGCAGTGAAGCGAATGGCTACACCTTC.